This T cell receptor (beta chain) was sequenced for a study of shared clonotypes between healthy human individuals (dated by TCRdb to 2020 to 2022). About the investigation overall: Three men and two women, aged 18 to 49 years, made up the cohort. For each donor, three plates each were used for CD4 naive and CD4 memory, two plates were used for CD8 naive, and one plate was used for CD8 memory. Blood TCR repertoires of a handful of healthy adults were deeply sequenced to estimate repertoire size and the extent of clonotype sharing between individuals. To increase sequencing depth and limit assay-specific biases, TCR repertoire library preparation and sequencing were carried out by different laboratories using diverse techniques. Leukapheresis yielded between about 0.9 and 10 billion PBMCs per donor. General study outcomes and caveats: Only blood was sampled, and tissue TCR repertoires likely differ from those in blood. Roughly 5.2% of naive CD4, roughly 3.6% of naive CD8, about 2.4% of memory CD4, and around 0.42% of memory CD8 clonotypes were shared across four donors. Naive subsets generally had larger estimated clonotype richness than memory subsets did. Rarefaction of sorted-subset datasets indicated incomplete sequencing despite the large sequencing depth. The small number of donors limited the genetic and exposure-history diversity represented. Higher generation probabilities were observed for clonotypes shared by all four sorted-subset donors than for non-shared clonotypes. Pairwise subsampling indicated that sequencing depth was expected to affect the degree of clonotype sharing among donors.

A word on this clone: The clone's antigen remains unknown. The record has no base qualities; no much larger clone is one base away.

TCR CDR3 regions were amplified from genomic DNA by multiplex PCR using the deep immunoSEQ assay. Genomic DNA extracted from each cell subset was distributed evenly over all wells of several immunoSEQ 96-well plates, and each plate served as one replicate. For sorted subsets, about 200 ng genomic DNA, equal to 25,000 to 35,000 T cell genomes, was loaded into each replicate PCR. Purified libraries were measured with a Qubit 3.0 fluorometer, size-checked on a Bioanalyzer 2100, and measured again with the KAPA Library Quantification kit. Every immunoSEQ 96-well plate was sequenced on a separate single-read 150-cycle Illumina NextSeq 550 flow cell. The original pipeline was this. The immunoSEQ output contained only junctional sequences without quality scores, so filtering could not match that applied to full-length reads. To assign V/J genes and CDR3, sequences were annotated against IMGT germline references using PyIR, a Python wrapper for IgBLAST v1.9. Any read was removed if the V/J assignment was weak (E-value above 1e-6), the CDR3 was missing, or the read contained stop codons, out-of-frame junctions, or ambiguous translated residues. V3J clonotypes were defined by identical inferred V gene, J gene, and CDR3 amino acid sequence. Percentage overlap between repertoires was calculated by dividing the number of shared unique clonotypes by the size of the smaller repertoire. RTK rarefaction, the Chao1 estimator, and Recon v2.1 estimates of unobserved clonotypes were used to assess repertoire richness. For all TCRbeta clonotypes obtained by the gDNA method from a few donors, generation probabilities were computed with OLGA. The table comes from immuneACCESS by way of TCRdb, which keeps in-frame sequences with V and J called. Part of the clones is missing from these tables; in studies checked, under half for an unresolved V gene and the rest for unknown reasons. The DNA was the basis for D and trimming; V, J and clone size are from that table. The sample yields a few million clones; 85% to 95% were counted once. The ten largest clones add up to about 0.36% of the sample.

The donors were healthy, HIV-negative adults with no recently reported acute infections or vaccinations. All donors were Caucasian adults living in Nashville, Tennessee, USA. Magnetic negative selection was used to enrich CD4+ T cells, after which naive cells were positively selected on CD45RA and the negative fraction became the memory subset. Blood was obtained by leukapheresis, after which PBMCs were separated by Ficoll-Histopaque density gradient centrifugation and cryopreserved in liquid nitrogen vapor phase. Analytical flow cytometry was used to check the purity and quantity of each magnetically sorted T cell population. Genomic DNA was isolated from every sorted fraction and measured by UV absorbance on a Nanodrop 2000c. The receptor was isolated from a man aged 18 to 35 in good health. Some clones in this sample may be carry-over from other donors' samples. What was sequenced was naive CD4+ T cells from PBMCs. This sample's cell subset or site label indicates: CD45RA+ positively selected.

The bases are TGCGCCAGCAGCCATCAGGGTAGCAATCAGCCCCAGCATTTT. The encoded protein is CASSHQGSNQPQHF. The receptor chain draws on TRBV4-1 and TRBJ1-5; TRBD1 is a possible D gene, resting on 5 matching bases. CDR1 is given as MGHRA and CDR2 as YSYEKL, both from the germline V gene. V sheds 3 bases and J sheds 0 bases, leaving 6 bases between their ends. From the cysteine up to the phenylalanine, the CDR3 has a length of 14 residues. The retained sequence is limited to the CDR3, 42 bases, with the frame set at the first base.